The 5 T cell receptor beta chains in this list originate from one sample, sequenced in a study of blood T cell repertoires in COVID-19. Clones were read by immunoSEQ multiplex PCR, and TCRdb kept only the in-frame ones, dropping some. Of about 170,000 clones in the sample, approximately 89% were seen once. The sequencing sample was made of PBMCs or T cells enriched from blood (not recorded which). The receptors were sampled from a woman aged 18-35 years who had recovered from COVID-19.

This chain links TRBV7-2 with TRBJ2-2; D may be TRBD1 (6 bases). Trimming took off 1 base at V and 4 bases at J, with 13 bases between the two ends. This CDR3 has 16 amino acids. Per germline, CDR1 SGHTA and CDR2 FQGNSA. As DNA, the CDR3 is TGTGCCAGCAGCTTAGGGGGGCAGGGGATCACCGGGGAGCTGTTTTTT. Protein product: CASSLGGQGITGELFF. Using reference TRBV7-2 and TRBJ2-2 for the parts outside the CDR3, the full variable domain is GAGVSQSPSNKVTEKGKDVELRCDPISGHTALYWYRQSLGQGLEFLIYFQGNSAPDKSGLPSDRFSAERTGGSVSTLTIQRTQQEDSAVYLCASSLGGQGITGELFFGEGSRLTVL.

J is TRBJ2-1 and V is TRBV12-3 or TRBV12-4; no firm D call. CDR3 length: 12 residues. V shed 4 bases and J shed 14 bases, with 15 bases lying between them. Here the CDR3 DNA reads TGTGCCAGCAGTTCCGACTCCCGATCGGAGTTCTTC. Translation: CASSSDSRSEFF.

The V and J genes are TRBV27 and TRBJ2-1; 7 bases fit TRBD2. Germline assignment: CDR1 MNHEY and CDR2 SMNVEV (reference sequence). The CDR3 loop spans 15 amino acids. Trimming removed 5 bases from V and 3 bases from J; junction bases left unmatched: 7. The CDR3 nucleotides are TGTGCCAGCAGTCCCGGGACTAAAGTCTACAATGAGCAGTTCTTC. Residues: CASSPGTKVYNEQFF.

V and J are TRBV30 and TRBJ1-1, with D possibly TRBD1 on 5 matching bases. V lost 3 bases and J 7 bases, leaving 15 bases between the germline ends. Per germline, CDR1 GTSNPN and CDR2 SVGIG (reference sequence). This CDR3 spans 13 amino acids. The CDR3 protein is CAWRRGGVGEAFF. The CDR3 DNA is TGTGCCTGGAGACGGGGGGGAGTGGGTGAAGCTTTCTTT.

This chain connects TRBV9 to TRBJ2-4; D ambiguous. Germline CDR1 and CDR2: SGDLS and YYNGEE. CDR3 length equals 14 residues. The V and J ends lost 0 bases and 6 bases respectively, with 10 bases between them. The CDR3 reads CASSVDPVPNIQYF. The CDR3 nucleotides read TGTGCCAGCAGCGTAGACCCGGTCCCAAACATTCAGTACTTC. The full variable domain, rest sourced from reference TRBV9 and TRBJ2-4, is DSGVTQTPKHLITATGQRVTLRCSPRSGDLSVYWYQQSLDQGLQFLIQYYNGEERAKGNILERFSAQQFPDLHSELNLSSLELGDSALYFCASSVDPVPNIQYFGAGTRLSVL.